The clone carrying this T cell receptor (beta chain) has only a few counts. Its specificity is not known. The data originate from a study of beta chain features in type 1 diabetes. The study's findings and limits: In every one of the four CD4+ subsets, TCRB CDR3s were moderately but significantly shorter in Type 1 diabetes patients.

Reverse transcription of all isolated RNA meant that expressed TCRB transcripts were sequenced. The protocol was immunoSEQ multiplex PCR, while the TCRdb copy is restricted to in-frame clones and leaves out a portion. Among 620,000 or so clones listed, around 16% were seen once. This sequence was found in a man between 18 and 35 years old in good health. Source material: naive CD4+ T cells from blood.

The CDR3 DNA sequence: TGTGCCAGCAGCCCGGTGGACAGGGTTCTGTTTTTT. Translated, it gives CASSPVDRVLFF. V and J are TRBV7-9 and TRBJ1-4, with 8 bases identical to TRBD1. Germline CDR1 reads SEHNR; CDR2 reads FQNEAQ (reference sequence). V shed 5 bases, J shed 14 bases, and the junction held 7 bases outside the gene matches. CDR3 size: 12 residues. The whole variable domain, filled in from reference TRBV7-9 and TRBJ1-4, reads DTGVSQNPRHKITKRGQNVTFRCDPISEHNRLYWYRQTLGQGPEFLTYFQNEAQLEKSRLLSDRFSAERPKGSFSTLEIQRTEQGDSAMYLCASSPVDRVLFFGSGTQLSVL.